This T cell receptor (beta chain) came from a study of blood T cell repertoires in COVID-19. The sample holds one count of this clone. Sequenced by immunoSEQ multiplex PCR; TCRdb stores in-frame clones only, minus some. The repertoire includes over 200,000 clones, 80% to 85% of them detected once, and 8.9% sits in the top ten. The CDR3 runs 14 residues. The trim removed 7 bases at V and 0 bases at J, leaving 5 bases unmatched. Looked up from germline, CDR1 is SGHAT and CDR2 is FQDESV (reference sequence). What was sequenced was PBMCs or T cells enriched from blood (not recorded which). The V gene is TRBV11-1, the J gene TRBJ2-5, with 7 bases lining up with TRBD1. This sequence originates from a woman aged 50 to 60 with acute COVID-19. DNA of the CDR3: TGTGCCAGCAAGCGACAGGGATACCAAGAGACCCAGTACTTC. Protein sequence: CASKRQGYQETQYF.